Below, 27 T cell receptor beta chains from the same sample are listed, as sequenced in a study of OX40 agonist ivuxolimab in advanced cancers. Library creation used the immunoSEQ multiplex PCR assay. TCRdb carries this immuneACCESS record with in-frame sequences only. Its versions omit some clonotypes, under half of them owing to an unresolved V gene in the studies checked, with the rest unexplained. The sample profile shows some 81,000 clones; roughly 85% of them were found once. About 0.57% of the sample rests with the top ten. This material consisted of CD4+ or CD8+ T cells sorted from blood, taken in a trial of the OX40 agonist ivuxolimab. The receptors shown here come from an adult with an advanced solid tumor such as melanoma, head and neck, liver or kidney cancer.

The rearrangement uses TRBV4-1 and TRBJ1-4; D ambiguous. The germline CDR1 and CDR2 sequences are MGHRA and YSYEKL. Trimming cost V 0 bases and J 8 bases, with 10 bases left between them. The CDR3 spans 14 residues. The CDR3 region is CASSQDGRREKLFF. CDR3 DNA sequence: TGCGCCAGCAGCCAAGATGGGCGGAGGGAAAAACTGTTTTTT.

This rearrangement joins TRBV10-1 to TRBJ2-7, with D possibly TRBD2 on 6 matching bases. Germline V gene lookup returns CDR1 WNHNN and CDR2 SYGVQD (reference sequence). V was clipped by 1 base and J by 3 bases, with 22 bases between them. The CDR3 has 18 residues. The CDR3 reads CASSEWPPRRGPNYEQYF. The DNA of the CDR3 is TGCGCCAGCAGTGAGTGGCCTCCGAGGAGGGGACCGAACTACGAGCAGTACTTC.

This chain connects TRBV11-1 to TRBJ2-2; D perhaps matches TRBD1 (6 bases). Trimming shortened V by 7 bases and J by 1 base, and 16 bases separated the two germline ends. Germline CDR1 reads SGHAT; CDR2 reads FQDESV (reference sequence). The CDR3 loop spans 16 amino acids. The CDR3 is CASTQRGRGNTGELFF. CDR3 bases: TGTGCCAGCACCCAACGGGGCAGGGGGAACACCGGGGAGCTGTTTTTT.

The chain carries TRBV25-1 and TRBJ2-2, with 8 bases lining up with TRBD1. The germline V gene encodes CDR1 MGHDK and CDR2 SYGVNS. The trim removed 10 bases at V and 3 bases at J, leaving 4 bases unmatched. The CDR3 has 13 amino acids. The CDR3, as DNA: TGTGCCACTACGGGACAGGACACCGGGGAGCTGTTTTTT. It translates to CATTGQDTGELFF.

This clone turned up a few times. The chain carries TRBV2 and TRBJ1-2, with a weak D call TRBD1 (6 bases). The CDR3 consists of 13 residues. With 7 bases removed from V and 8 bases from J, the gap between germline ends came to 17 bases. Germline CDR1 is SNHLY and CDR2 is FYNNEI. CDR3 DNA: TGTGCCAGCACCGCAGGGTGGGACAAGGGCTACACCTTC. It is translated as CASTAGWDKGYTF.

The chain employs TRBV18 and TRBJ2-7; D remains unclear. The V gene lost 0 bases and the J gene lost 7 bases, with 16 bases spanning the gap. The CDR3 consists of 15 residues. The V gene's germline CDR1 is KGHSH and CDR2 LQKENI. DNA for the CDR3: TGTGCCAGCTCACCACCGATGACGCCCGGAGATGAGCAGTACTTC. Encoded protein: CASSPPMTPGDEQYF.

The rearrangement links TRBV19 to TRBJ2-1; maybe TRBD2 (7 bases). The V and J ends lost 6 bases and 0 bases respectively, with 21 bases between them. Germline values: CDR1 LNHDA, CDR2 SQIVND (reference sequence). This CDR3 comprises 18 residues. This CDR3 reads CASRPLRGGGASYNEQFF. CDR3 nucleotides: TGTGCCAGTAGACCCCTTAGAGGAGGGGGGGCCTCCTACAATGAGCAGTTCTTC.

J is TRBJ1-3 and V is TRBV5-1; D gene uncertain. V dropped 1 base and J dropped 0 bases, with 8 bases sitting between them. CDR1 is SGHRS and CDR2 is YFSETQ in the germline V gene. The length of the CDR3 is 15 residues. CDR3 sequence: CASSLQVSSGNTIYF. In DNA, the CDR3 is TGCGCCAGCAGCTTGCAGGTCTCCTCTGGAAACACCATATATTTT.

The chain employs TRBV6-5 and TRBJ2-7, with a possible D match to TRBD2 (6 bases). Germline V gene data show CDR1 as MNHEY and CDR2 as SVGAGI. V was trimmed by 5 bases and J by 6 bases, leaving 17 bases between them. The CDR3 is 14 residues long. The CDR3 sequence: CASSPRALGGEQYF. CDR3 bases: TGTGCCAGCAGTCCCCGGGCCCTGGGAGGCGAGCAGTACTTC.

The chain joins TRBV7-3 to TRBJ2-4; TRBD2 agrees at 8 bases. J gave up 0 bases and V 5 bases, and 9 bases lay outside the gene matches. Germline V gene sequence: CDR1 SGHTA, CDR2 FQGTGA. This CDR3 has 17 residues. CDR3 loop: CASSAGTSYGAKNIQYF. CDR3 sequence (DNA): TGTGCCAGCAGCGCCGGGACTAGTTATGGAGCCAAAAACATTCAGTACTTC.

This chain links TRBV2 with TRBJ1-1; D is uncertain. CDR3 length: 13 residues. The germline V gene encodes CDR1 SNHLY and CDR2 FYNNEI. V lost 6 bases to trimming and J lost 0 bases, with 8 bases between them. The CDR3 bases are TGTGCCAGCAGGAAGGACTTGAACACTGAAGCTTTCTTT. Translation: CASRKDLNTEAFF.

This CDR3 is CASSVEVGSLETQYF. The DNA for the CDR3 is TGTGCCAGCAGCGTAGAGGTAGGCTCGCTAGAGACCCAGTACTTC. This chain links TRBV9 with TRBJ2-5, with D unresolved. The V end was cut by 0 bases, the J end by 4 bases, with 13 bases between. This CDR3 has 15 amino acids. The germline CDR1 and CDR2 sequences are SGDLS and YYNGEE.

V and J are TRBV19 and TRBJ2-6; D is undetermined. In germline, CDR1 is LNHDA, CDR2 SQIVND (reference sequence). The CDR3 loop spans 15 amino acids. V gave up 10 bases and J gave up 0 bases, with 13 bases separating them. CDR3: CATKGLDSGANVLTF. As DNA, the CDR3 is TGTGCCACTAAAGGGCTAGACTCTGGGGCCAACGTCCTGACTTTC.

This clone appeared once. One end of the junction is discordant with germline, which a read error may explain. V usage is TRBV7-7 and J usage is TRBJ2-5, with 8 bases lining up with TRBD1. Germline CDR1 and CDR2: SSHAT and FNYEAQ (reference sequence). The CDR3 has 13 amino acids. The CDR3: CASSLTGGETQYF. CDR3 sequence (DNA): TGTGCTAGCAGCTTAACAGGGGGAGAGACCCAGTACTTC.

The rearrangement uses TRBV7-2 and TRBJ1-2, with a weak D call TRBD1 (6 bases). The CDR3 spans 13 residues. V was pared by 5 bases and J by 6 bases, with 13 bases between. Germline CDR1 is SGHTA and CDR2 is FQGNSA. Here the CDR3 reads CASSQRTVDGYTF. The CDR3, as DNA: TGTGCCAGCAGCCAGCGGACAGTGGATGGCTACACCTTC.

This chain links TRBV18 with TRBJ2-3; perhaps TRBD1 as D (5 bases). V was trimmed by 4 bases and J by 5 bases, leaving 16 bases between them. This CDR3 is 15 amino acids long. Germline V lookup: CDR1 KGHSH, CDR2 LQKENI. Here the CDR3 DNA reads TGTGCCAGCTCACTTTTCACAGGAGCGCAAGATACGCAGTATTTT. Its translation: CASSLFTGAQDTQYF. The complete variable domain, with remaining parts taken from reference TRBV18 and TRBJ2-3, reads NAGVMQNPRHLVRRRGQEARLRCSPMKGHSHVYWYRQLPEEGLKFMVYLQKENIIDESGMPKERFSAEFPKEGPSILRIQQVVRGDSAAYFCASSLFTGAQDTQYFGPGTRLTVL.

The V and J genes are TRBV28 and TRBJ1-1; no clear D gene. The germline V and J ends were trimmed by 3 bases and 0 bases, with 8 bases remaining between them. Germline values: CDR1 MDHEN, CDR2 SYDVKM. The CDR3 consists of 14 residues. The CDR3 DNA is TGTGCCAGCAGTTTTCAAGTAATGAACACTGAAGCTTTCTTT. Encoded protein: CASSFQVMNTEAFF.

The J gene is TRBJ2-6, the V gene TRBV27, with D tentatively TRBD2 (6 bases). Germline loops: CDR1 MNHEY, CDR2 SMNVEV (reference sequence). V dropped 3 bases and J dropped 1 base, with 7 bases sitting between them. The CDR3 loop spans 15 amino acids. As DNA, the CDR3 is TGTGCCAGCAGTTTGGGACTTTCTGGGGCCAACGTCCTGACTTTC. Translated: CASSLGLSGANVLTF.

In this sample, this clone turned up a few times. The chain couples TRBV9 to TRBJ2-2; no firm D call. Germline V gene data show CDR1 as SGDLS and CDR2 as YYNGEE. The CDR3 covers 13 residues. The ends were cut back, 0 bases at V and 6 bases at J, with 6 bases in the middle. CDR3 protein: CASSVGRAGELFF. The CDR3, as DNA: TGTGCCAGCAGCGTAGGTAGGGCCGGGGAGCTGTTTTTT.

This chain connects TRBV19 to TRBJ2-2, with 8 bases aligning to TRBD1. Germline values: CDR1 LNHDA, CDR2 SQIVND (reference sequence). V lost 2 bases, J lost 7 bases, and 12 bases stayed unmatched. The CDR3 loop spans 17 amino acids. The DNA for the CDR3 is TGTGCCAGTAGTATACAGGGGGCCGGAATCCGCGGCGGGGAGCTGTTTTTT. Its translation: CASSIQGAGIRGGELFF.

The sample holds a few counts of this clone. The chain joins TRBV9 to TRBJ2-3; D remains unclear. The CDR3 runs to 13 residues. CDR1 is SGDLS and CDR2 is YYNGEE in the germline V gene. V was clipped by 4 bases and J by 0 bases, with 6 bases between them. In DNA form, the CDR3 reads TGTGCCAGCAGCCCCTTCAGCACAGATACGCAGTATTTT. This translates into CASSPFSTDTQYF.

This clone was counted between two and nine times. J is TRBJ1-6 and V is TRBV13; maybe TRBD1 (6 bases). V lost 6 bases, J lost 9 bases, and 21 bases lay in between. The CDR3 has 16 amino acids. The germline V gene has CDR1 PRHDT and CDR2 FYEKMQ (reference sequence). The CDR3 DNA sequence: TGTGCCAGCAGACCTCGAGGGGGGCAGGATGGTTCACCCCTCCACTTT. It translates to CASRPRGGQDGSPLHF.

V usage is TRBV10-3 and J usage is TRBJ2-7; no reliable D call. CDR3 length: 11 amino acids. Germline loops: CDR1 ENHRY, CDR2 SYGVKD. The V end was cut by 2 bases, the J end by 3 bases, with 2 bases between. The CDR3 loop reads CAISEGYEQYF. The CDR3 region has the DNA TGTGCCATCAGTGAGGGCTACGAGCAGTACTTC.

The CDR3, as DNA: TGCGCCAGCAGCCAAGATGCGCTTTCTAACTATGGCTACACCTTC. This gives the protein CASSQDALSNYGYTF. This chain joins TRBV4-3 and TRBJ1-2; D unclear. Trimming removed 0 bases from V and 0 bases from J, with 8 bases in between. The CDR3 length is 15 residues. Germline V gene data show CDR1 as LGHNA and CDR2 as YSLEER.

This clone was seen just once. The chain joins TRBV11-1 to TRBJ1-2; D call uncertain. CDR1 is SGHAT and CDR2 is FQDESV in the germline V gene (reference sequence). The CDR3 runs 13 residues. V was cut by 5 bases and J by 13 bases, with 20 bases left in between. The CDR3 here is CASSPLTQTGGTF. The CDR3 DNA reads as TGTGCCAGCAGCCCTTTAACTCAGACCGGTGGCACCTTC.

The chain links TRBV9 to TRBJ1-4; tentatively, D is TRBD1 (5 bases). The CDR3 spans 15 residues. The V end lost 1 base, the J end lost 0 bases, and 7 bases lay between the germline ends. CDR1 and CDR2 (germline): SGDLS, YYNGEE. The CDR3: CASSVRGATNEKLFF. The CDR3 DNA follows: TGTGCCAGCAGCGTACGGGGCGCAACTAATGAAAAACTGTTTTTT.

J is TRBJ2-7 and V is TRBV7-2; weak D call: TRBD2 (6 bases). There are 13 residues in the CDR3. Looked up from germline, CDR1 is SGHTA and CDR2 is FQGNSA. Trimming shortened V by 5 bases and J by 3 bases, and 11 bases separated the two germline ends. Here the CDR3 DNA reads TGTGCCAGCAGCCTCCGGGGGAACTACGAGCAGTACTTC. It translates to CASSLRGNYEQYF.